Each of the 7 T cell receptor beta chains below was sequenced from the same sample in a study of identical twins. TCRdb redid the calling of the 5' RACE reads with MiXCR, one entry per CDR3 protein. The profile shows some 790,000 distinct CDR3 sequences, 18% of them singletons. The same sample was also used in a study of T cells expressing NK-cell markers.

Sequencing was performed on PBMCs. The receptor set was obtained from a woman under 30 in good health.

The chain carries TRBV5-5 and TRBJ1-3; D call uncertain. In germline, CDR1 is SGHKS, CDR2 YYEKEE (reference sequence). V lost 0 bases and J 4 bases, leaving 14 bases between the germline ends. The CDR3 spans 16 residues. CDR3 coding DNA: TGTGCCAGCAGCTTGGAGGCGGCCATTGGAGGAAACACCATATATTTT. It specifies CASSLEAAIGGNTIYF.

This clonotype was seen a handful of times. V is TRBV20-1 and J is TRBJ2-1; D not resolved. CDR1 and CDR2 (germline): DFQATT, SNEGSKA (reference sequence). V was pared by 3 bases and J by 10 bases, with 16 bases between. The CDR3 has 13 residues. The CDR3 nucleotides read TGCAGTGCTAGGGTGTACTACGAAGGGGAGCAGTTCTTC. Protein sequence: CSARVYYEGEQFF.

This clonotype was observed a handful of times. The V gene is TRBV27, the J gene TRBJ1-6; TRBD1 might be the D (6 bases). Looked up from germline, CDR1 is MNHEY and CDR2 is SMNVEV (reference sequence). The CDR3 spans 14 residues. Trimming took 10 bases from V and 7 from J, leaving 17 bases between them. CDR3 residues: CATQGRGPNSPLHF. CDR3 bases: TGTGCCACCCAGGGGAGGGGCCCGAATTCACCCCTCCACTTT.

This sequence joins TRBV4-2 and TRBJ1-1; D uncertain. Germline-derived CDR1 and CDR2 are LGHNA and YNFKEQ. V lost 4 bases to trimming and J lost 0 bases, with 12 bases between them. CDR3 length: 15 amino acids. CDR3 DNA sequence: TGTGCCAGCAGCCCCGGTAAGGGCATGAACACTGAAGCTTTCTTT. Protein sequence: CASSPGKGMNTEAFF.

This clonotype turned up a few times. The V call is TRBV3-1, the J call TRBJ2-7; the D is unclear. This CDR3 is 12 amino acids long. The V end was cut by 8 bases, the J end by 2 bases, with 10 bases between. Germline CDR1 LGHDT, CDR2 YNNKEL (reference sequence). Written as DNA, the CDR3 is TGTGCCAGCGGGTACAGCCCCTACGAGCAGTACTTC. This encodes CASGYSPYEQYF.

The rearrangement uses TRBV28 and TRBJ2-5; possibly TRBD2 for D (6 bases). The CDR3 is 13 residues long. Germline CDR1 and CDR2: MDHEN and SYDVKM. Between the trimmed V and J ends, which lost 7 bases and 4 bases, there was a span of 13 bases. CDR3 DNA: TGTGCCAGCAAGGCGGGAAGTTTAGAGACCCAGTACTTC. This sequence encodes CASKAGSLETQYF.

CDR3 in DNA: TGTGCCAGCAGCCCTTCTGGGGTAGCGGGAGGGCCTTACATTCAGTACTTC. This gives the protein CASSPSGVAGGPYIQYF. The V gene is TRBV9, the J gene TRBJ2-4; 11 nucleotides align to TRBD2. Germline V gene lookup returns CDR1 SGDLS and CDR2 YYNGEE. The CDR3 consists of 17 residues. J lost 8 bases, V lost 4 bases, and 14 bases had no gene match.